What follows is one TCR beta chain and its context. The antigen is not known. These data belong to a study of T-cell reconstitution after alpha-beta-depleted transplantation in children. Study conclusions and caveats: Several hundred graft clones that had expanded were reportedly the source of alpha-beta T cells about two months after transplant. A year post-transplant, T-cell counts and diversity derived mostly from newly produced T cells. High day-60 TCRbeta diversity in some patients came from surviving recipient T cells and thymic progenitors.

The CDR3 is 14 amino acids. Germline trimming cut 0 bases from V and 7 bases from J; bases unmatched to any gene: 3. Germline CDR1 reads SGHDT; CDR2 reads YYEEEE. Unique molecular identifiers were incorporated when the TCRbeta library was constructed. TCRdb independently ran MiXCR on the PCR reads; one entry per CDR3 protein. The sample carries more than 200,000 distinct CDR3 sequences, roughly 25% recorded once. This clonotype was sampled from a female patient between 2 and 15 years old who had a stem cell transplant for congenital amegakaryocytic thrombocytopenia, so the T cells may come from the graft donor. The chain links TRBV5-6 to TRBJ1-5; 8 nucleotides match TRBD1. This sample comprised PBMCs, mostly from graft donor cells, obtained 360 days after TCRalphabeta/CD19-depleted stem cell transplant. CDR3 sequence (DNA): TGTGCCAGCAGCTTGGGAGACAGGGGCCAGCCCCAGCATTTT. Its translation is CASSLGDRGQPQHF. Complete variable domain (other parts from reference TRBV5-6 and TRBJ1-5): DAGVTQSPTHLIKTRGQQVTLRCSPKSGHDTVSWYQQALGQGPQFIFQYYEEEERQRGNFPDRFSGHQFPNYSSELNVNALLLGDSALYLCASSLGDRGQPQHFGDGTRLSIL.